This T cell receptor beta chain was obtained from a study of T cell repertoires in cytomegalovirus infection. Turning to the study itself: Indicated by public TCR beta signatures were CMV infection and matching HLA type.

The germline V and J ends were trimmed by 4 bases and 2 bases, with 9 bases remaining between them. CDR1 is SGHTA and CDR2 is FQGNSA in the germline V gene. The CDR3 has 13 residues. As concerns this clonotype: Its antigen is unidentified.

TCRdb used MiXCR to reprocess the reads, holding one entry per CDR3 protein. The sample lists about 160,000 distinct CDR3 sequences, less than 25% occurring once. The sequenced sample was CD8+ T cells from cultured PBMCs, obtained from culture after CMV antigen stimulation. The rearrangement links TRBV7-2 to TRBJ2-7; a weak D match, TRBD2 (6 bases). The source is a human donor in good health (CMV status not recorded). Some clones in this sample may be carry-over from other donors' samples. The CDR3 DNA is TGTGCCAGCAGCTCGGACTACACCTACGAGCAGTACTTC. It codes for CASSSDYTYEQYF.